This T cell receptor beta chain was recovered during a study of cytomegalovirus exposure and HLA in healthy donors. Samples came from healthy bone marrow donors. The CDR3 is made up of 13 amino acids. Primers for the PCR totalled 60 Vbeta and 13 Jbeta. Profiling relied on immunoSEQ multiplex PCR, and the TCRdb table lists in-frame clones only, not all of them. The table lists 120,000 to 150,000 clones, about 75% of them singletons. The material sequenced was PBMCs. This receptor was taken from a woman in her 30s in good health and CMV-seronegative. The chain joins TRBV21-1 to TRBJ2-5; the table assigns TRBD1, which was not confirmed against the DNA. TRBV21-1 is given as a pseudogene. CDR3 sequence reads: CASPLGTEETQYF. The DNA for the CDR3 is TGTGCCAGCCCCCTGGGGACAGAAGAGACCCAGTACTTC.